The 26 T cell receptor beta chains below come from one sample, sequenced in a study of blood T cell repertoires in COVID-19. Assay: immunoSEQ multiplex PCR; the TCRdb copy retains only in-frame clones and omits some. The table shows around 200,000 clones, with approximately 84% occurring only once. Specimen: peripheral blood. The source of these receptors is a man aged 40-49 years with active or convalescent COVID-19.

The rearrangement joins TRBV12-3 or TRBV12-4 to TRBJ1-2, with 7 bases matching TRBD1. The junction had 3 bases not matched to a gene; V was cut back by 5 bases and J by 3 bases. The CDR3 is 13 amino acids. The CDR3 loop is CASSRGPYYGYTF. The CDR3 DNA follows: TGTGCCAGCAGTAGGGGGCCCTACTATGGCTACACCTTC.

V is TRBV28 and J is TRBJ1-2; 7 bases align to TRBD1. Germline CDR1 is MDHEN and CDR2 is SYDVKM. J gave up 8 bases and V 2 bases, and 5 bases lay outside the gene matches. The CDR3 has 13 amino acids. For the CDR3, the DNA is TGTGCCAGCAGTTTAACAGGGGCAGAGGGCTACACCTTC. Its protein is CASSLTGAEGYTF.

This clone appeared once. The CDR3 DNA follows: TGTGCCAGCAGCCCACGTGATCGACAGGTAAGCAATCAGCCCCAGCATTTT. Translating it yields CASSPRDRQVSNQPQHF. The gene calls are TRBV28 and TRBJ1-5, with D perhaps matching TRBD1 (6 bases). Per the germline V gene, CDR1 is MDHEN and CDR2 is SYDVKM. Trimming took 6 bases from V and 1 from J, leaving 19 bases between them. The CDR3 consists of 17 residues.

The chain has TRBV9 and TRBJ1-1; weak D call: TRBD1 (5 bases). Germline V gene lookup returns CDR1 SGDLS and CDR2 YYNGEE. The CDR3 length is 16 residues. V lost 0 bases and J 0 bases, leaving 12 bases between the germline ends. The CDR3 DNA is TGTGCCAGCAGCGTAGCTCCAAACAGGATGAACACTGAAGCTTTCTTT. As protein: CASSVAPNRMNTEAFF.

The chain combines TRBV25-1 with TRBJ2-1; TRBD2 matches at 9 bases. V trimming: 4 bases; J trimming: 8 bases; junction bases outside the gene matches: 3. Per the germline V gene, CDR1 is MGHDK and CDR2 is SYGVNS. The CDR3 contains 13 residues. CDR3 amino acids: CASSVTSGYEQFF. CDR3 DNA: TGTGCCAGCAGTGTAACTAGCGGGTATGAGCAGTTCTTC.

The chain employs TRBV5-1 and TRBJ2-2; D possibly corresponds to TRBD1 (5 bases). V was shortened by 1 base and J by 3 bases, with 13 bases between the two germline ends. The CDR3 has 16 amino acids. The germline CDR1 and CDR2 sequences are SGHRS and YFSETQ. CDR3 sequence: CASSLRQPRDTGELFF. The CDR3 region has the DNA TGCGCCAGCAGCTTGAGACAGCCTAGGGACACCGGGGAGCTGTTTTTT.

V and J are TRBV2 and TRBJ2-7; maybe TRBD1 (5 bases). Trimming took 3 bases from V and 2 from J, leaving 8 bases between them. The CDR3 spans 13 residues. Germline CDR1 and CDR2: SNHLY and FYNNEI. The CDR3 is CASSDRQPYEQYF. The CDR3 DNA sequence: TGTGCCAGCAGTGATAGACAGCCCTACGAGCAGTACTTC.

This chain connects TRBV4-2 to TRBJ2-7; 10 nucleotides match TRBD1. The CDR3 is 16 amino acids. V shed 1 base, J shed 1 base, and the junction held 4 bases outside the gene matches. Germline V gene data show CDR1 as LGHNA and CDR2 as YNFKEQ. DNA for the CDR3: TGTGCCAGCAGCCAAGTCGGACAGGGGGGATCCTACGAGCAGTACTTC. Amino acid sequence: CASSQVGQGGSYEQYF.

This clone was seen once. The chain has TRBV9 and TRBJ2-5; 16 bases agree with TRBD2. V shed 2 bases and J 2 bases; nucleotides not matched to a gene: 9. The CDR3 loop spans 19 amino acids. CDR1 and CDR2 from the germline V gene are SGDLS and YYNGEE. CDR3 in amino acids: CASSVGPGLAGGSQETQYF. The CDR3, as DNA: TGTGCCAGCAGCGTGGGACCGGGACTAGCGGGGGGGTCACAAGAGACCCAGTACTTC.

The chain couples TRBV9 to TRBJ2-7; 8 bases agree with TRBD1. J gave up 1 base and V 4 bases, and 4 bases lay outside the gene matches. Germline CDR1 reads SGDLS; CDR2 reads YYNGEE. CDR3 length equals 14 residues. The CDR3 DNA follows: TGTGCCAGCAGCCCCAGACAGGGGTCCTACGAGCAGTACTTC. Translating gives CASSPRQGSYEQYF.

V is TRBV5-1 and J is TRBJ1-4; D remains ambiguous. V dropped 0 bases and J dropped 2 bases, with 14 bases sitting between them. This CDR3 has 17 residues. Germline assignment: CDR1 SGHRS and CDR2 YFSETQ. Here the CDR3 DNA reads TGCGCCAGCAGCTTGGACGCCAACATTCTCACTAATGAAAAACTGTTTTTT. It encodes CASSLDANILTNEKLFF. Variable domain in full (rest from reference TRBV5-1 and TRBJ1-4): KAGVTQTPRYLIKTRGQQVTLSCSPISGHRSVSWYQQTPGQGLQFLFEYFSETQRNKGNFPGRFSGRQFSNSRSEMNVSTLELGDSALYLCASSLDANILTNEKLFFGSGTQLSVL.

The chain links TRBV6-5 to TRBJ2-5, with D perhaps TRBD2 (6 bases). The length of the CDR3 is 13 residues. Germline V gives CDR1 MNHEY, CDR2 SVGAGI. Trimming took 6 bases from V and 4 from J, leaving 12 bases between them. CDR3 region: CASRHGGLETQYF. The DNA of the CDR3 is TGTGCCAGCAGGCACGGGGGTTTAGAGACCCAGTACTTC.

This clone was seen once. The chain joins TRBV2 to TRBJ2-5; 9 bases align to TRBD2. The trim removed 4 bases at V and 9 bases at J, leaving 9 bases unmatched. CDR1 is SNHLY, CDR2 FYNNEI, per germline. The CDR3 sequence is 14 residues long. This CDR3 reads CASSVAGDIGAQYF. CDR3 DNA: TGTGCCAGCAGTGTAGCGGGGGACATTGGTGCCCAGTACTTC. Using reference TRBV2 and TRBJ2-5 for the parts outside the CDR3, the full variable domain is EPEVTQTPSHQVTQMGQEVILRCVPISNHLYFYWYRQILGQKVEFLVSFYNNEISEKSEIFDDQFSVERPDGSNFTLKIRSTKLEDSAMYFCASSVAGDIGAQYFGPGTRLLVL.

The chain carries TRBV29-1 and TRBJ1-2, with TRBD1 as a possible D gene (5 bases). This CDR3 comprises 13 residues. Germline CDR1 SQVTM, CDR2 ANQGSEA. Trimming stripped 2 bases from V and 8 bases from J, with 15 bases between. CDR3 sequence reads: CSVEFRRVEGYTF. For the CDR3, the DNA is TGCAGCGTTGAATTTCGCAGGGTTGAGGGCTACACCTTC. The variable domain in full, completed from reference TRBV29-1 and TRBJ1-2, reads SAVISQKPSRDICQRGTSLTIQCQVDSQVTMMFWYRQQPGQSLTLIATANQGSEATYESGFVIDKFPISRPNLTFSTLTVSNMSPEDSSIYLCSVEFRRVEGYTFGSGTRLTVV.

This CDR3 reads CASSVLQTGQETQYF. CDR3 bases: TGTGCCAGCAGCGTGTTACAAACGGGACAAGAGACCCAGTACTTC. V and J are TRBV6-5 and TRBJ2-5, with D possibly being TRBD2 (5 bases). The ends were cut back, 6 bases at V and 2 bases at J, with 16 bases in the middle. The germline V gene has CDR1 MNHEY and CDR2 SVGAGI. This CDR3 spans 15 amino acids.

The chain employs TRBV7-9 and TRBJ1-2; 8 nucleotides agree with TRBD1. This CDR3 region has 17 residues. Unmatched junction bases numbered 18, after V lost 3 bases and J lost 9 bases. Germline-derived CDR1 and CDR2 are SEHNR and FQNEAQ (reference sequence). CDR3: CASSFRRDRSASGSYTF. CDR3 bases: TGTGCCAGCAGCTTTCGTCGGGACAGGTCAGCTAGTGGTAGCTACACCTTC.

The gene calls are TRBV14 and TRBJ2-7; 12 positions match TRBD2. V was clipped by 4 bases and J by 1 base; unmatched bases: 5. The CDR3 totals 16 residues. In germline, CDR1 is SGHDN, CDR2 FVKESK. CDR3 loop: CASSPRLAGESYEQYF. The CDR3 DNA follows: TGTGCCAGCAGCCCTCGACTAGCGGGGGAGTCCTACGAGCAGTACTTC.

The chain uses TRBV28 and TRBJ2-2, with 15 bases aligning to TRBD2. Germline CDR1 MDHEN, CDR2 SYDVKM. V trimming: 4 bases; J trimming: 6 bases; junction bases outside the gene matches: 9. The CDR3 is 18 residues long. CDR3 amino acids: CASSSGTSGRRGAGELFF. The CDR3 DNA reads TGTGCCAGCAGTTCCGGGACTAGCGGGAGGCGGGGGGCCGGGGAGCTGTTTTTT.

This clone appeared once. This chain joins TRBV3-1 (or the pseudogene TRBV3-2) and TRBJ2-2; D is unclear. Germline V CDR1 and CDR2: LGHDT, YNNKEL (reference sequence). The CDR3 spans 12 residues. V was trimmed by 1 base and J by 8 bases, leaving 5 bases between them. This CDR3 is CASSQVEGELFF. CDR3 DNA: TGTGCCAGCAGCCAAGTAGAGGGGGAGCTGTTTTTT.

The chain couples TRBV28 to TRBJ2-7, with 9 bases matching TRBD1. The V gene's germline CDR1 is MDHEN and CDR2 SYDVKM. V was clipped by 6 bases and J by 6 bases; unmatched bases: 12. CDR3 length: 15 amino acids. CDR3: CASSLTDRGFPEQYF. CDR3 DNA sequence: TGTGCCAGCAGCCTCACGGACAGGGGTTTTCCCGAGCAGTACTTC.

This chain joins TRBV19 and TRBJ1-5; no clear D. V dropped 3 bases and J dropped 3 bases, with 15 bases sitting between them. This CDR3 spans 16 amino acids. CDR1 is LNHDA, CDR2 SQIVND, per germline (reference sequence). The CDR3 DNA reads as TGTGCCAGTAGTATGTCGGGAAACGGATACAATCAGCCCCAGCATTTT. Residues: CASSMSGNGYNQPQHF.

This sequence joins TRBV4-2 and TRBJ2-7, with TRBD2 matching over 7 bases. CDR1 is LGHNA and CDR2 is YNFKEQ in the germline V gene. The V gene end was trimmed by 3 bases and the J gene end by 2 bases; junction bases not matched to a gene: 13. This CDR3 contains 17 residues. CDR3 protein: CASSQDSDSGAAYEQYF. CDR3 nucleotide sequence: TGTGCCAGCAGCCAGGACTCAGACAGCGGGGCCGCCTACGAGCAGTACTTC.

This chain connects TRBV25-1 to TRBJ1-5; 7 positions match TRBD1. Per germline, CDR1 MGHDK and CDR2 SYGVNS. V lost 4 bases to trimming and J lost 3 bases; unmatched junction nucleotides: 3. The CDR3 runs 14 residues. CDR3 nucleotide sequence: TGTGCCAGCAGTGGACAGGGACTCAATCAGCCCCAGCATTTT. This gives the protein CASSGQGLNQPQHF.

Written as DNA, the CDR3 is TGTGCCACCACGCCGGGAGGATCCGATACGCAGTATTTT. The encoded protein is CATTPGGSDTQYF. The chain joins TRBV6-5 to TRBJ2-3; the match to TRBD2 covers 7 bases. J gave up 6 bases and V 10 bases, and 10 bases lay outside the gene matches. Germline V CDR1 and CDR2: MNHEY, SVGAGI. CDR3 size: 13 residues.

The sample holds one count of this clone. The CDR3 protein is CASSFRDRVDEQYF. The CDR3 region has the DNA TGTGCCAGCAGTTTCCGAGACAGGGTCGACGAGCAGTACTTC. The chain carries TRBV27 and TRBJ2-7; 7 positions match TRBD1. This CDR3 comprises 14 residues. With 3 bases clipped from V and 5 bases from J, the junction kept 7 bases outside the gene matches. In germline, CDR1 is MNHEY, CDR2 SMNVEV (reference sequence).

Only one count was recorded for this clone. The CDR3 sequence: CASSLTLNTGELFF. In DNA form, the CDR3 reads TGCGCCAGCAGCTTGACTCTTAACACCGGGGAGCTGTTTTTT. V is TRBV5-1 and J is TRBJ2-2; D is unclear. The CDR3 is made up of 14 amino acids. Between the trimmed V and J ends, which lost 1 base and 2 bases, there was a span of 6 bases. Germline loops: CDR1 SGHRS, CDR2 YFSETQ.